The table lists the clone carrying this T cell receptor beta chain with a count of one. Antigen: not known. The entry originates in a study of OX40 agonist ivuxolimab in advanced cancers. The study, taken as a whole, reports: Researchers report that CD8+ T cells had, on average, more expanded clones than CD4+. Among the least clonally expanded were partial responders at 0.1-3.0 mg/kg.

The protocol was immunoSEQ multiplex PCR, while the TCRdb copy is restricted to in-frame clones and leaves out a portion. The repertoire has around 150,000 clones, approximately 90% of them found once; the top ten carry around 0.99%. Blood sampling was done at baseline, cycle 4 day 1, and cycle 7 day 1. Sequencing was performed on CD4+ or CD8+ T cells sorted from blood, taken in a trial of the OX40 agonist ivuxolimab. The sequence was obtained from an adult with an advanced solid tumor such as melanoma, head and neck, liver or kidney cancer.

The CDR3 region has the DNA TGTGCCAGTAGTGCGGGACTAGCGGGAGACCACGAGCAGTACTTC. It is translated as CASSAGLAGDHEQYF. The chain is built from TRBV19 and TRBJ2-7, with 14 bases lining up with TRBD2. Germline V gives CDR1 LNHDA, CDR2 SQIVND (reference sequence). This CDR3 contains 15 residues. The J segment lost 5 bases and the V segment lost 5 bases, leaving 5 bases of the junction unmatched. Together with reference TRBV19 and TRBJ2-7, the CDR3 gives the full variable domain: DGGITQSPKYLFRKEGQNVTLSCEQNLNHDAMYWYRQDPGQGLRLIYYSQIVNDFQKGDIAEGYSVSREKKESFPLTVTSAQKNPTAFYLCASSAGLAGDHEQYFGPGTRLTVT.